Listed below are T cell receptor beta chains from one sample, sequenced in a study of T cell responses to AZD1222 COVID-19 vaccine. TCRdb's copy holds only in-frame clones and misses some; the assay was immunoSEQ multiplex PCR. The table records some 110,000 clones, around 89% of them present only once. This specimen was peripheral blood, taken on day 0 of AZD1222 vaccination. The receptors were gathered from an adult in good health. The CDR3 runs from the conserved cysteine through the conserved F or W. A D gene is named only where the DNA matches it firmly. Part of the rows lack a size; the others show once, few, many or a class for expanded clones.

D gene,clone size,J gene,V gene,CDR3 DNA,CDR3 protein
TRBD1,once,TRBJ2-1,TRBV7-9,TGTGCCAGCAGCTTAACAGGGGGCTTGGACAATGAGCAGTTCTTC,CASSLTGGLDNEQFF
NA,NA,TRBJ2-3,TRBV6-2/TRBV6-3,TGTGCCAGCAGTATCCCCCCCTTGCTTTTTACAGCGACAGATACGCAGTATTTT,CASSIPPLLFTATDTQYF
NA,NA,TRBJ2-7,TRBV12-3/TRBV12-4,TGTGCCAGCAGTTTAGTGGGACCCTACGAGCAGTACTTC,CASSLVGPYEQYF
NA,NA,TRBJ1-2,TRBV3-1/TRBV3-2,TGTGCCAGCAGCCAAGTCGCGGAAAGGTATGGCTACACCTTC,CASSQVAERYGYTF
NA,NA,TRBJ2-1,TRBV30,TGTGCCTGGAAGGTGAATGAGCAGTTCTTC,CAWKVNEQFF
NA,NA,TRBJ2-5,TRBV9,TGTGCCAGCAGCGCAAACAATTTGGCGCAAGAGACCCAGTACTTC,CASSANNLAQETQYF
NA,NA,TRBJ1-6,TRBV13,TGTGCCAGCAGCTTACGGGGCCCCTATAATTCACCCCTCCACTTT,CASSLRGPYNSPLHF
NA,NA,TRBJ2-1,TRBV13,TGTGCCAGCAGCTCGGGACTCCCGGAGAATGAGCAGTTCTTC,CASSSGLPENEQFF
NA,NA,TRBJ2-1,TRBV4-1,TGCGCCAGCAGCCTTGGGGTAGCGAACTACAATGAGCAGTTCTTC,CASSLGVANYNEQFF
NA,NA,TRBJ2-3,TRBV29-1,TGCAGCGTTCAAGGATTGGATACGCAGTATTTT,CSVQGLDTQYF
NA,NA,TRBJ1-1,TRBV4-2,TGTGCCAGCAGCCAAGATGAGCTGTCGGGCGGAGGATTCACTGAAGCTTTCTTT,CASSQDELSGGGFTEAFF
NA,NA,TRBJ1-4,TRBV5-5,TGTGCCAGCAGCCCCCACCCTAATGAAAAACTGTTTTTT,CASSPHPNEKLFF
NA,once,TRBJ1-5,TRBV5-4,TGTGCCAGCAGCGCCTCCCTGAGGAATAGCAATCAGCCCCAGCATTTT,CASSASLRNSNQPQHF
TRBD2,NA,TRBJ2-2,TRBV6-5,TGTGCCAGCACCCCGGGGGGGCGGCTGTTTTTT,CASTPGGRLFF
NA,once,TRBJ2-7,TRBV6-2/TRBV6-3,TGTGCCAGCAGTTACTCAAGGGTTAACTCCGAGCAGTACTTC,CASSYSRVNSEQYF
NA,NA,TRBJ1-5,TRBV6-1,TGTGCCAGCAGTGAATGGGGGAGGGTACCTAGCAATCAGCCCCAGCATTTT,CASSEWGRVPSNQPQHF
NA,NA,TRBJ1-4,TRBV4-2,TGTGCCAGCAGCCGCGGACTTAGAACTAATGAAAAACTGTTTTTT,CASSRGLRTNEKLFF
TRBD2,NA,TRBJ2-3,TRBV5-1,TGCGCCAGCAGCTTGGCCGGGACTATCGGGACAGATACGCAGTATTTT,CASSLAGTIGTDTQYF
NA,NA,TRBJ2-3,TRBV7-3,TGTGCCAGCAGCCTCGGGACCACAGATACGCAGTATTTT,CASSLGTTDTQYF
TRBD1,NA,TRBJ1-1,TRBV2,TGTGCCAGCAGCCCGGGCCCGGGACAGGGCTTGGGCGCTGAAGCTTTCTTT,CASSPGPGQGLGAEAFF
NA,NA,TRBJ2-1,TRBV19,TGTGCCAGTAGTATTGGGAACCCGGGACTCGATGAGCAGTTCTTC,CASSIGNPGLDEQFF
NA,NA,TRBJ2-3,TRBV6-2/TRBV6-3,TGTGCCAGCAGCATGGGGACCGAACTTAACACAGATACGCAGTATTTT,CASSMGTELNTDTQYF
TRBD1,NA,TRBJ1-1,TRBV18,TGTGCCAGCTCACCAGAGGGGGCTCAGGAAGCTTTCTTT,CASSPEGAQEAFF
NA,NA,TRBJ2-7,TRBV13,TGTGCCAGCAGCCCCCCAATTAGCGGCGAGCAGTACTTC,CASSPPISGEQYF
TRBD1,NA,TRBJ2-7,TRBV27,TGTGCCAGCAGTTGGGACAGGGGGCCCTCCTACGAGCAGTACTTC,CASSWDRGPSYEQYF
TRBD1,NA,TRBJ1-1,TRBV6-5,TGTGCCAGCAGTTACCAACCGGGACAGCTGAACACTGAAGCTTTCTTT,CASSYQPGQLNTEAFF
NA,once,TRBJ1-2,TRBV21-1,TGTGCCAGCAGCAAATATCGGCCAACGACCGCCCGAAAAGCTAACTATGGCTACACCTTC,CASSKYRPTTARKANYGYTF
TRBD2,NA,TRBJ2-3,TRBV3-1/TRBV3-2,TGTGCCAGCAGCCAAGGACTAGCGGCGACAGATACGCAGTATTTT,CASSQGLAATDTQYF
TRBD2,NA,TRBJ2-5,TRBV5-4,TGTGCCAGCAGCTTGGCGGGACTAGCGGGGGGCCGGGAGACCCAGTACTTC,CASSLAGLAGGRETQYF
TRBD2,NA,TRBJ2-7,TRBV18,TGTGCCAGCTCACCCACGGGAGGGGGATCAATGAGGGAGCAGTACTTC,CASSPTGGGSMREQYF
TRBD1,NA,TRBJ1-2,TRBV2,TGTGCCAGCACTCCTCGCGACAGGGTCCATGGCTACACCTTC,CASTPRDRVHGYTF
NA,NA,TRBJ1-4,TRBV2,TGTGCCAGCAAGTTCGGCAGGAGCCTAGAGAAGGGAGGGAATGAAAAACTGTTTTTT,CASKFGRSLEKGGNEKLFF
NA,once,TRBJ1-2,TRBV19,TGTGCCAGTAGTATCGGGGAGCCTGGCTACACCTTC,CASSIGEPGYTF
NA,NA,TRBJ1-2,TRBV12-3/TRBV12-4,TGTGCCAGCAGTTTTACCGGGAATGGCTACACCTTC,CASSFTGNGYTF
NA,NA,TRBJ2-2,TRBV28,TGTGCCAGCAGTCCCCAGGGAACCGGGGAGCTGTTTTTT,CASSPQGTGELFF
NA,NA,TRBJ2-1,TRBV7-2,TGTGCCAGCAGCCCCCCGTTAGGCGGCCACAATGAGCAGTTCTTC,CASSPPLGGHNEQFF
TRBD1,NA,TRBJ1-2,TRBV9,TGTGCCAGCAGTCCTCAGGGGGCCCATGGCTACACCTTC,CASSPQGAHGYTF
NA,NA,TRBJ1-4,TRBV3-1/TRBV3-2,TGTGCCAGCCCCGGGGAGGGAACCCTCACTAATGAAAAACTGTTTTTT,CASPGEGTLTNEKLFF
NA,NA,TRBJ1-1,TRBV28,TGTGCCAGCAGCCCACACCAAGGGGCGCTGAGCACTGAAGCTTTCTTT,CASSPHQGALSTEAFF
NA,NA,TRBJ1-1,TRBV7-9,TGTGCCAGCAGGAATCCGGGACCCGGCCCTGAAGCTTTCTTT,CASRNPGPGPEAFF
NA,NA,TRBJ2-3,TRBV12-5,TGTGCTAGTGGTTGGGGCGGGAGCACAGATACGCAGTATTTT,CASGWGGSTDTQYF